This T cell receptor (beta chain) was documented in a study of T cell responses to AZD1222 COVID-19 vaccine. V lost 6 bases and J 0 bases, leaving 15 bases between the germline ends. The length of the CDR3 is 15 residues. Per germline, CDR1 SGHDT and CDR2 YYEEEE. Data came from immunoSEQ multiplex PCR; TCRdb stores just in-frame clones and leaves some out. The sample holds 150,000 to 200,000 clones, about 90% seen once. About this clone itself: Its antigen is unidentified.

Study results and limitations: Possibly, clonal diversity was underestimated; donors were largely white British and included more females. Rises in breadth and depth of Spike-specific TCRs came after two AZD1222 doses. There were vaccine-associated CD4 TCRs across spike, dominant at 160-218 and 743-854. Nearly half of spike-specific TCRs reportedly target variant regions that are unmutated in the B.1.351 and B.1.1.7 variants.

The TCR originated in an adult who received the AZD1222 COVID-19 vaccine. Sample: peripheral blood, taken 28 days after the second AZD1222 dose. The V call is TRBV5-6, the J call TRBJ1-2; TRBD1 is a possible D gene (5 bases). CDR3 DNA sequence: TGTGCCAGCAAATTCGACAGATTAGCTAACTATGGCTACACCTTC. Residues: CASKFDRLANYGYTF. Together with reference TRBV5-6 and TRBJ1-2, the CDR3 gives the full variable domain: DAGVTQSPTHLIKTRGQQVTLRCSPKSGHDTVSWYQQALGQGPQFIFQYYEEEERQRGNFPDRFSGHQFPNYSSELNVNALLLGDSALYLCASKFDRLANYGYTFGSGTRLTVV.